This T cell receptor beta chain was retrieved from a study of T cells expressing NK-cell markers. Turning to the study itself: Sorted CD3+CD56-NKG2C+, CD3+CD56+NKG2C+ and CD3+CD56+NKG2C- T cells supplied the TCR beta repertoires. Whole-study findings and limits: The study found these clonotypes also leading the CD3+CD56-NKG2C+ fraction in a handful of donors. Evidence did not settle whether expanded NKG2C+ T cell clones targeted HCMV.

Regarding this clonotype: Its antigen is still unknown.

Germline V gene sequence: CDR1 SGDLS, CDR2 YYNGEE. The CDR3 is 16 residues long. TCR beta libraries carry UMIs added by 5'RACE template switching. After re-calling the 5' RACE reads, TCRdb lists one entry per CDR3 protein, DNA absent. Its listing shows around 180,000 distinct CDR3 sequences. This sequence was found in a man aged 18 to 70 in good health. Sequencing was done on a sample of blood T cells: a sorted CD56 or NKG2C T cell subset, CD4+ or CD8+ T cells, or bulk PBMC T cells (not recorded which). V usage is TRBV9 and J usage is TRBJ1-4; TCRdb designates TRBD1, a call that cannot be tested without DNA. CDR3 sequence reads: CASSVAGRQYNEKLFF.